This T cell receptor (beta chain) comes out of a study of blood T cell repertoires in COVID-19. Study-level background: The United States, Italy and Spain provided the acute and convalescent COVID-19 samples. Sample material is recorded as cDNA or gDNA derived from T cells, B-cell-depleted T cells, or PBMCs.

The authors' processing: It was from reference gene primer amplification that nucleated cell counts were estimated. Only in-frame clones appear in the TCRdb table, and some are missing; sequencing was by immunoSEQ multiplex PCR. The DNA gave D and trimming, while V, J and clone size come from that table. The sample lists some 55,000 clones, around 83% seen once, with about 2% in the top ten. Sequencing used peripheral blood. The source of this sequence is a woman aged 55-75 years with acute or convalescent COVID-19.

CDR3 coding DNA: TGTGCCTGGAGTCAGCGTAACTATGGCTACACCTTC. This translates into CAWSQRNYGYTF. This chain connects TRBV30 to TRBJ1-2; D is undetermined. The CDR3 spans 12 residues. Trimming cost V 2 bases and J 1 base, with 5 bases left between them. CDR1 and CDR2 (germline): GTSNPN, SVGIG (reference sequence).